The sequence of this TCR beta chain was determined in a study of shared clonotypes between healthy human individuals (dated by TCRdb to 2019 to 2021). As for the study more broadly: Three men and a couple of women, aged 18 to 49 years, made up the cohort. To estimate repertoire size and how much clonotypes are shared between individuals, the study performed deep sequencing of blood TCR repertoires from five healthy adults. For each donor, CD4 naive and CD4 memory were each given three plates, CD8 naive was given two plates, and CD8 memory was given one plate. To increase sequencing depth and limit assay-specific biases, TCR repertoire library preparation and sequencing were carried out by different laboratories using diverse techniques. Each donor's leukapheresis produced roughly between roughly 0.94 and 9.5 billion PBMCs. The paper as a whole reports these results and caveats: About 4.5% of naive CD4, 3% to 4% of naive CD8, about 2.1% of memory CD4, and over 0.35% of memory CD8 clonotypes were shared across a few donors. Because the study included only a small number of donors, the genetic and exposure-history diversity represented was limited. Rarefaction of sorted-subset datasets indicated incomplete sequencing despite the large sequencing depth. Sampling was restricted to blood, and TCR repertoires in tissue are likely to differ from TCR repertoires in blood. Naive subsets generally had larger estimated clonotype richness than memory subsets. Based on pairwise subsampling, the degree of clonotype sharing among donors was expected to be affected by sequencing depth. Clonotypes shared by all four sorted-subset donors showed higher generation probabilities than non-shared clonotypes.

V has 3 bases trimmed and J has 7 bases trimmed; junction bases matching no gene number 2. CDR1 and CDR2 are read off the germline V gene (reference sequence) as SGHAT and FQDESV. Its CDR3 holds 15 amino acids, cysteine through phenylalanine. Only CDR3 DNA is held: 45 bases, read in frame from base 1. Donors were healthy HIV-negative adults with no recently reported acute infections or vaccinations. Every donor was a Caucasian adult living in Nashville, Tennessee, USA. Magnetic negative selection was used to enrich CD4+ T cells, after which naive cells were positively selected on CD45RA and the negative fraction became the memory subset. Blood was collected by leukapheresis, and PBMCs were isolated by Ficoll-Histopaque density gradient centrifugation and then cryopreserved in liquid nitrogen vapor phase. Analytical flow cytometry was used to check the purity and quantity of every magnetically sorted T cell population. Genomic DNA was isolated from each sorted fraction and quantified by UV absorbance on a Nanodrop 2000c.

Using the deep immunoSEQ assay, TCR CDR3 regions were amplified from genomic DNA by multiplex PCR. Genomic DNA extracted from each cell subset was distributed evenly over all wells of several immunoSEQ 96-well plates, and each plate served as one replicate. For sorted subsets, roughly 200 ng genomic DNA, equal to about 30,000 T cell genomes, was loaded into each replicate PCR. The purified libraries were quantified using a Qubit 3.0 fluorometer, sized with a Bioanalyzer 2100, and then quantified again using the KAPA Library Quantification kit. Every immunoSEQ 96-well plate was sequenced on a separate single-read 150-cycle Illumina NextSeq 550 flow cell. The source study handled its data this way. Because the immunoSEQ output included only junctional sequences and no quality scores, the filtering could not be the same as the filtering used for full-length reads. Sequences were annotated with PyIR, a Python wrapper for IgBLAST v1.9, using IMGT germline references to assign V/J genes and CDR3. Reads were removed for weak V/J assignments (E-value above 1e-6), missing CDR3, stop codons, out-of-frame junctions, or ambiguous translated residues. A V3J clonotype was defined by an identical inferred V gene, J gene, and CDR3 amino acid sequence. To compute the percentage overlap between repertoires, the number of shared unique clonotypes was divided by the size of the smaller repertoire. Three approaches were used to assess repertoire richness: RTK rarefaction, the Chao1 estimator, and Recon v2.1 estimates of unobserved clonotypes. Generation probabilities for all TCRbeta clonotypes obtained by the gDNA method from a handful of donors were computed using OLGA. Imported from immuneACCESS, the table was reduced by TCRdb to in-frame sequences with V and J called. These copies leave out some clones; in studies compared against another copy, an unresolved V gene accounts for under half, and the cause of the remainder is not known. The V and J calls and clone size come from that table; D and trimming were worked out from the DNA. This sample gives more than 200,000 clones in total; 50% to 75% of them show up just once. In total, the top ten clones hold 8.5% to 14% of the sample.

About this clone itself: The antigen it recognizes is unknown. Base qualities were left out, and no much larger clone turns up one base away.

This clonotype was sampled from a man aged 30-40 years in good health. The sample comprised memory CD4+ T cells sorted from blood. The sample's cell subset or site label, decoded: CD45RA-negative fraction. The rearranged segments are TRBV11-1 and TRBJ2-1, with TRBD2 matching 14 junction bases. The nucleotide sequence reads TGTGCCAGCAGCTTGGGGACTAGCGGGAGAAATGAGCAGTTCTTC. It specifies CASSLGTSGRNEQFF.